This T cell receptor beta chain was captured in a study of beta chain features in type 1 diabetes. Study as a whole: Sorted cells examined across all samples numbered roughly 100 million.

The V end lost 5 bases, the J end lost 5 bases, and 9 bases lay between the germline ends. The length of the CDR3 is 12 residues. Germline lookup yields CDR1 LGHNA and CDR2 YNFKEQ. Findings and limits, study-wide: PCR may have favored shorter templates equally in patients and controls. Patients with Type 1 diabetes showed moderately but significantly shorter TCRB CDR3s in all four CD4+ subsets.

In the case of this clone: What it binds is not known.

Expressed TCRB transcripts were sequenced because the isolated RNA had all been reverse transcribed beforehand. Sequenced by immunoSEQ multiplex PCR; TCRdb stores in-frame clones only, minus some. This sample carries around 430,000 clones, about 30% of them seen once, and the ten largest clones take about 0.06%. The specimen was naive CD4+ T cells from blood. The rearrangement links TRBV4-2 to TRBJ2-5; D is unresolved. This TCR derives from a man between 18 and 29 years old in good health. CDR3 bases: TGTGCCAGCAGCTCCGCGATGGAGACCCAGTACTTC. It yields the protein CASSSAMETQYF.